This T cell receptor beta chain derives from a study of Graves' ophthalmopathy and Graves' hyperthyroidism. Patients in the hyperthyroidism group, adults aged 18 to 65, were newly diagnosed, under 2 months' duration. The CDR3 runs to 13 residues. After removal of 4 bases from V and 6 bases from J, the junction contained 3 bases not matched to a gene. This clonotype was observed at least ten times. Its antigen is undetermined. TCR beta CDR3 amplification used RNA transcripts. In the first round, RT-PCR was carried out with HTBI primers, and a multiplex PCR formed the second round. A single record per CDR3 protein comes from TCRdb applying MiXCR to the multiplex PCR reads. The sample has about 370,000 distinct CDR3 sequences, about 17% seen once. Study-wide results and limits: Blood repertoires reportedly contained most expanded thyroid clonotypes above 0.001 frequency. At about 69% sensitivity and 72% to 75% specificity, the model predicted progression of the ophthalmopathy.

The chain carries TRBV12-3 or TRBV12-4 and TRBJ1-3, with TRBD1 matching 7 bases. Sequenced sample: peripheral blood. The TCR comes from an adult woman with stable Graves' hyperthyroidism. In DNA form, the CDR3 reads TGTGCCAGCAGTTGGGGGACAGCAAACACCATATATTTT. Its protein product is CASSWGTANTIYF.